Shown below are 26 T cell receptor beta chains from a single sample sequenced in a study of beta chain features in type 1 diabetes. Whole-study findings and limits: All four CD4+ subsets from Type 1 diabetes patients carried moderately but significantly shorter TCRB CDR3s.

The investigators reverse transcribed all of the isolated RNA, so they sequenced expressed TCRB transcripts. Sequencing was performed with immunoSEQ multiplex PCR; in TCRdb, only in-frame clones are kept and a portion is missing. Altogether around 260,000 clones are present, approximately 20% being singletons, with the ten largest covering 0.028%. These receptors lack a known antigen. Input material: naive CD4+ T cells from blood. The receptors originated from a woman aged 40 to 49 with type 1 diabetes.

Only a few counts were recorded for this clone. The chain is built from TRBV5-1 and TRBJ2-7, with 14 bases lining up with TRBD2. The V gene's germline CDR1 is SGHRS and CDR2 YFSETQ. Unmatched junction bases numbered 2, after V lost 4 bases and J lost 2 bases. The CDR3 length is 15 residues. CDR3: CASSRGLAGAYEQYF. As DNA, the CDR3 is TGCGCCAGCAGCCGGGGACTAGCGGGGGCCTACGAGCAGTACTTC. Together with reference TRBV5-1 and TRBJ2-7, the CDR3 gives the full variable domain: KAGVTQTPRYLIKTRGQQVTLSCSPISGHRSVSWYQQTPGQGLQFLFEYFSETQRNKGNFPGRFSGRQFSNSRSEMNVSTLELGDSALYLCASSRGLAGAYEQYFGPGTRLTVT.

This clone was counted a few times. The V and J genes are TRBV4-3 and TRBJ1-6; perhaps TRBD1 as D (5 bases). The CDR3 extends over 13 amino acids. CDR1 is LGHNA, CDR2 YSLEER, per germline. Between the trimmed V and J ends, which lost 7 bases and 5 bases, there was a span of 9 bases. The CDR3 bases are TGCGCCAGCAAGGCAGGGAATAATTCACCCCTCCACTTT. This codes for CASKAGNNSPLHF.

The CDR3 DNA sequence: TGCGCCAGCAGCCAACAGGGGTTGGATGAGCAGTTCTTC. Protein product: CASSQQGLDEQFF. The chain recombines TRBV4-3 with TRBJ2-1, with D possibly matching TRBD1 (6 bases). Trimming removed 2 bases from V and 8 bases from J, with 10 bases in between. The CDR3 has 13 residues. Germline CDR1 LGHNA, CDR2 YSLEER.

A remark on this clone: Other DNA sequences within the sample encode an identical CDR3. The gene calls are TRBV29-1 and TRBJ2-3; weak D call: TRBD1 (5 bases). The CDR3 extends over 14 amino acids. Germline CDR1 and CDR2: SQVTM and ANQGSEA. The V end lost 1 base, the J end lost 1 base, and 9 bases lay between the germline ends. CDR3: CSVEGGLRTDTQYF. The CDR3 DNA sequence: TGCAGCGTTGAAGGGGGCCTTCGCACAGATACGCAGTATTTT.

This chain connects TRBV7-9 to TRBJ2-3; D remains unclear. The CDR3 covers 13 residues. V was shortened by 1 base and J by 4 bases, with 6 bases between the two germline ends. Germline CDR1 reads SEHNR; CDR2 reads FQNEAQ (reference sequence). The CDR3 protein is CASSLGRSDTQYF. CDR3 DNA sequence: TGTGCCAGCAGCTTAGGGCGGTCAGATACGCAGTATTTT.

The chain joins TRBV10-3 to TRBJ1-2; D remains unclear. The CDR3 covers 13 residues. Deletions cut 6 bases from V and 4 bases from J, with 12 bases between. The V gene's germline CDR1 is ENHRY and CDR2 SYGVKD. The CDR3 bases are TGTGCCATCAGCCGCGAGGGAGCCTATGGCTACACCTTC. Its translation: CAISREGAYGYTF.

The V gene is TRBV20-1, the J gene TRBJ1-1, with a tentative D call TRBD1 (6 bases). The CDR3 runs to 11 residues. Germline lookup yields CDR1 DFQATT and CDR2 SNEGSKA (reference sequence). V gave up 6 bases and J gave up 11 bases, with 16 bases separating them. CDR3: CSASPAGDAFF. The DNA for the CDR3 is TGCAGTGCCAGCCCGGCAGGGGACGCTTTCTTT.

This sequence joins TRBV9 and TRBJ2-4, with 8 nucleotides matching TRBD1. This CDR3 comprises 15 residues. CDR1 and CDR2 (germline): SGDLS, YYNGEE. V gave up 5 bases and J gave up 5 bases; unmatched junction bases: 9. The CDR3 region is CASSTAGGSENIQYF. CDR3 in DNA: TGTGCCAGCAGTACGGCAGGGGGCTCGGAAAACATTCAGTACTTC. Full variable domain (missing parts from reference TRBV9 and TRBJ2-4): DSGVTQTPKHLITATGQRVTLRCSPRSGDLSVYWYQQSLDQGLQFLIQYYNGEERAKGNILERFSAQQFPDLHSELNLSSLELGDSALYFCASSTAGGSENIQYFGAGTRLSVL.

The chain couples TRBV11-1 to TRBJ1-1; D call uncertain. V shed 1 base and J shed 1 base, with 4 bases lying between them. The CDR3 contains 13 residues. The germline gives CDR1 SGHAT, CDR2 FQDESV (reference sequence). CDR3 sequence reads: CASSLGQNTEAFF. The CDR3, as DNA: TGTGCCAGCAGCTTAGGGCAGAACACTGAAGCTTTCTTT.

This clone has a handful of counts. V is TRBV15 and J is TRBJ1-6, with D unresolved. Between the trimmed V and J ends, which lost 8 bases and 7 bases, there was a span of 9 bases. Germline V gene data show CDR1 as LNHNV and CDR2 as YYDKDF (reference sequence). The CDR3 is 12 amino acids. CDR3 coding DNA: TGTGCCACCCGGGAGCCCAATTCACCCCTCCACTTT. This encodes CATREPNSPLHF.

V usage is TRBV18 and J usage is TRBJ2-3; weak D call: TRBD2 (5 bases). Germline V gives CDR1 KGHSH, CDR2 LQKENI. V dropped 3 bases and J dropped 1 base, with 14 bases sitting between them. The CDR3 loop spans 16 amino acids. The CDR3 nucleotides read TGTGCCAGCTCACCGGCAGCGAGGGCGGGCACAGATACGCAGTATTTT. This codes for CASSPAARAGTDTQYF.

The J gene is TRBJ2-1, the V gene TRBV30; TRBD2 matches at 11 bases. Germline CDR1 reads GTSNPN; CDR2 reads SVGIG (reference sequence). After removal of 4 bases from V and 9 bases from J, the junction contained 5 bases not matched to a gene. CDR3 length: 13 residues. CDR3 sequence: CAWTLAGGGEQFF. The DNA of the CDR3 is TGTGCCTGGACGCTAGCGGGAGGTGGTGAGCAGTTCTTC.

The gene calls are TRBV9 and TRBJ2-1; 7 bases are shared with TRBD1. Germline assignment: CDR1 SGDLS and CDR2 YYNGEE. V shed 4 bases, J shed 5 bases, and the junction held 6 bases outside the gene matches. The CDR3 has 14 residues. CDR3 region: CASSSRQGDNEQFF. In nucleotides, the CDR3 is TGTGCCAGCAGCTCACGACAGGGAGACAATGAGCAGTTCTTC.

This clone was detected a few times. The chain uses TRBV19 and TRBJ1-5, with D possibly matching TRBD1 (5 bases). Between the trimmed V and J ends, which lost 8 bases and 1 base, there was a span of 27 bases. CDR1 LNHDA and CDR2 SQIVND come from the germline V gene (reference sequence). This CDR3 has 19 residues. As DNA, the CDR3 is TGTGCCAGTTTGGGACCGGCGGGGGGGTGGAGAGGAAGCAATCAGCCCCAGCATTTT. It encodes CASLGPAGGWRGSNQPQHF.

J is TRBJ2-7 and V is TRBV29-1, with D possibly being TRBD2 (5 bases). V was cut by 4 bases and J by 2 bases, with 12 bases left in between. CDR3 length: 13 residues. Germline CDR1 SQVTM, CDR2 ANQGSEA. CDR3 in DNA: TGCAGCGTTGGAAGTAGCGCCGCCTACGAGCAGTACTTC. Its translation is CSVGSSAAYEQYF.

This clone was found a few times. The chain combines TRBV10-3 with TRBJ2-2; D is uncertain. Germline values: CDR1 ENHRY, CDR2 SYGVKD. The CDR3 is 14 residues long. V lost 6 bases, J lost 0 bases, and 8 bases lay in between. CDR3 region: CAIRGRSNTGELFF. As DNA, the CDR3 is TGTGCCATCAGGGGCAGGTCGAACACCGGGGAGCTGTTTTTT.

The chain employs TRBV18 and TRBJ1-1, with 7 bases aligning to TRBD1. With 4 bases clipped from V and 4 bases from J, the junction kept 9 bases outside the gene matches. Germline loops: CDR1 KGHSH, CDR2 LQKENI. The CDR3 is made up of 15 amino acids. CDR3 sequence: CASSLRADRATEAFF. In nucleotides, the CDR3 is TGTGCCAGCTCACTCCGGGCCGACAGGGCCACTGAAGCTTTCTTT.

The chain joins TRBV9 to TRBJ2-1, with 11 bases fitting TRBD2. Unmatched junction bases numbered 3, after V lost 3 bases and J lost 4 bases. The germline V gene has CDR1 SGDLS and CDR2 YYNGEE. The CDR3 runs 15 residues. The CDR3 DNA reads as TGTGCCAGCAGCGCCGGGACTAGCGGTTACAATGAGCAGTTCTTC. This gives the protein CASSAGTSGYNEQFF.

The rearrangement uses TRBV7-2 and TRBJ1-1, with D perhaps matching TRBD1 (6 bases). Deletions cut 8 bases from V and 3 bases from J, with 16 bases between. The CDR3 consists of 14 residues. CDR1 is SGHTA, CDR2 FQGNSA, per germline. CDR3 sequence (DNA): TGTGCCAGCGTACCACCGGGGGGGCACACTGAAGCTTTCTTT. Its translation is CASVPPGGHTEAFF.

This clone was seen a few times. V is TRBV5-1 and J is TRBJ2-5, with 7 nucleotides matching TRBD1. Germline V CDR1 and CDR2: SGHRS, YFSETQ. This CDR3 is 14 amino acids long. Trimming cost V 4 bases and J 5 bases; bases outside gene matches: 8. For the CDR3, the DNA is TGCGCCAGCAGCCAAAGACAGGGATGGGAGACCCAGTACTTC. It is translated as CASSQRQGWETQYF.

In its sample, this clone was seen a few times. The rearrangement uses TRBV28 and TRBJ1-2; tentative D call: TRBD1 (6 bases). CDR1 and CDR2 from the germline V gene are MDHEN and SYDVKM. The CDR3 is 13 residues long. V was cut by 5 bases and J by 2 bases, with 9 bases left in between. In DNA, the CDR3 is TGTGCCAGCAGTACAGGGACAAACTATGGCTACACCTTC. This codes for CASSTGTNYGYTF.

This clone came up a few times. The rearrangement joins TRBV2 to TRBJ1-6, with 8 nucleotides matching TRBD1. The CDR3 is made up of 15 amino acids. Unmatched junction bases numbered 7, after V lost 8 bases and J lost 4 bases. Looked up from germline, CDR1 is SNHLY and CDR2 is FYNNEI. CDR3 in DNA: TGTGCCAGCGGCTGGACAGGGCTTTATAATTCACCCCTCCACTTT. It encodes CASGWTGLYNSPLHF.

This clone occurred a few times. The gene calls are TRBV9 and TRBJ1-5; 8 nucleotides align to TRBD1. This CDR3 region has 15 residues. The V gene's germline CDR1 is SGDLS and CDR2 YYNGEE. J lost 4 bases, V lost 3 bases, and 6 bases had no gene match. DNA for the CDR3: TGTGCCAGCAGCGAGGGGACAGGCATTAATCAGCCCCAGCATTTT. Its protein product is CASSEGTGINQPQHF.

The rearrangement joins TRBV9 to TRBJ2-1; 9 nucleotides agree with TRBD1. This CDR3 is 16 amino acids long. CDR1 SGDLS and CDR2 YYNGEE come from the germline V gene. V dropped 1 base and J dropped 2; count of bases not matched to a gene: 4. The DNA for the CDR3 is TGTGCCAGCAGCGTACAAGGGACAGGGCCCTACAATGAGCAGTTCTTC. This gives the protein CASSVQGTGPYNEQFF.

The chain joins TRBV9 to TRBJ1-2; 7 nucleotides match TRBD1. The CDR3 totals 15 residues. V gave up 3 bases and J gave up 2 bases; unmatched junction bases: 7. Germline V gene sequence: CDR1 SGDLS, CDR2 YYNGEE. The CDR3 region has the DNA TGTGCCAGCAGCGAATGGGACAGAAGAAACTATGGCTACACCTTC. Protein sequence: CASSEWDRRNYGYTF.

The sample holds a few counts of this clone. V gene TRBV4-2 combines with J gene TRBJ2-1, with D possibly being TRBD1 (5 bases). Germline assignment: CDR1 LGHNA and CDR2 YNFKEQ. The V and J ends lost 1 base and 6 bases respectively, with 7 bases between them. The length of the CDR3 is 13 residues. CDR3 loop: CASSQAGFNEQFF. The CDR3 DNA sequence: TGTGCCAGCAGCCAAGCAGGGTTCAATGAGCAGTTCTTC.